Presented here are 19 T cell receptor beta chains from one specimen sequenced in a study of beta chain features in type 1 diabetes. Expressed TCRB transcripts were sequenced because the entire RNA isolate underwent reverse transcription. Repertoires were generated with immunoSEQ multiplex PCR, while TCRdb's copy carries only in-frame clones and drops some. The profile shows about 230,000 clones, over 7.5% of them singletons. The sequenced sample was naive CD4+ T cells from blood. The receptors originated from a woman between 18 and 29 years old in good health.

In this sample, this clone turned up a few times. V gene TRBV5-1 combines with J gene TRBJ1-5; weak D call: TRBD1 (5 bases). Deletions cut 0 bases from V and 8 bases from J, with 9 bases between. In germline, CDR1 is SGHRS, CDR2 YFSETQ. The CDR3 has 13 residues. CDR3 sequence: CASSLGGGEPQHF. CDR3 nucleotide sequence: TGCGCCAGCAGCTTGGGGGGAGGGGAGCCCCAGCATTTT. Combining the CDR3 with reference TRBV5-1 and TRBJ1-5 gives the whole variable domain KAGVTQTPRYLIKTRGQQVTLSCSPISGHRSVSWYQQTPGQGLQFLFEYFSETQRNKGNFPGRFSGRQFSNSRSEMNVSTLELGDSALYLCASSLGGGEPQHFGDGTRLSIL.

There are a few counts of this clone. In nucleotides, the CDR3 is TGTGCCAGCAGCTTGGGTCAGGGAAGGGAAAAACTGTTTTTT. As protein: CASSLGQGREKLFF. The chain recombines TRBV5-4 with TRBJ1-4, with D possibly TRBD1 on 5 matching bases. Germline-derived CDR1 and CDR2 are SGHNT and YYREEE (reference sequence). Trimming shortened V by 0 bases and J by 8 bases, and 11 bases separated the two germline ends. There are 14 residues in the CDR3.

This clone was counted only a few times. The J gene is TRBJ1-1, the V gene TRBV28; weak D call: TRBD1 (5 bases). CDR1 and CDR2 (germline): MDHEN, SYDVKM. The CDR3 covers 15 residues. The V gene lost 2 bases and the J gene lost 6 bases, with 16 bases spanning the gap. Here the CDR3 DNA reads TGTGCCAGCAGTTTAGTCGGAGGGGTGCTCGCTGAAGCTTTCTTT. It is translated as CASSLVGGVLAEAFF.

This clone was counted only a few times. This chain links TRBV29-1 with TRBJ2-3; the match to TRBD2 covers 10 bases. V was pared by 6 bases and J by 2 bases, with 8 bases of the junction left unmatched. Germline CDR1 and CDR2: SQVTM and ANQGSEA. The CDR3 length is 15 residues. CDR3 residues: CSVAGLAGATDTQYF. In DNA form, the CDR3 reads TGCAGCGTCGCGGGGCTAGCGGGAGCCACAGATACGCAGTATTTT.

This sequence joins TRBV6-1 and TRBJ1-5; 9 positions agree with TRBD1. After removal of 1 base from V and 5 bases from J, the junction contained 3 bases not matched to a gene. This CDR3 has 15 amino acids. Germline loops: CDR1 MNHNS, CDR2 SASEGT. The CDR3 spells CASSEDRGRDQPQHF. The CDR3, as DNA: TGTGCCAGCAGTGAAGACAGGGGGCGCGATCAGCCCCAGCATTTT.

V is TRBV29-1 and J is TRBJ1-1; TRBD1 agrees at 10 bases. J was trimmed by 1 base and V by 4 bases; bases with no gene match: 15. Per the germline V gene, CDR1 is SQVTM and CDR2 is ANQGSEA. This CDR3 is 18 amino acids long. CDR3: CSVGGGRGQGISNTEAFF. In DNA form, the CDR3 reads TGCAGCGTTGGGGGGGGCCGGGGACAGGGGATTTCGAACACTGAAGCTTTCTTT.

The rearrangement links TRBV19 to TRBJ2-7; 7 bases align to TRBD1. Per germline, CDR1 LNHDA and CDR2 SQIVND (reference sequence). The CDR3 sequence is 15 residues long. V gave up 4 bases and J gave up 2 bases; unmatched junction bases: 8. The CDR3 sequence: CASSTWRTGTYEQYF. In DNA form, the CDR3 reads TGTGCCAGTAGTACCTGGCGGACAGGCACCTACGAGCAGTACTTC.

The chain couples TRBV5-1 to TRBJ2-2; 7 positions match TRBD2. J lost 4 bases, V lost 0 bases, and 6 bases had no gene match. The CDR3 length is 16 residues. CDR1 is SGHRS and CDR2 is YFSETQ in the germline V gene. CDR3 loop: CASSLGLAPGTGELFF. The CDR3 bases are TGCGCCAGCAGCTTGGGACTAGCTCCCGGCACCGGGGAGCTGTTTTTT.

This clone was counted between two and nine times. V gene TRBV5-1 combines with J gene TRBJ2-5; a weak D match, TRBD1 (6 bases). The CDR3 has 13 amino acids. CDR1 and CDR2 (germline): SGHRS, YFSETQ. Trimming stripped 5 bases from V and 3 bases from J, with 11 bases between. In nucleotides, the CDR3 is TGCGCCAGCAGGGGGGCCCCCGAAGAGACCCAGTACTTC. Protein product: CASRGAPEETQYF.

This clone was observed a few times. The chain recombines TRBV15 with TRBJ1-1, with D unresolved. The germline V and J ends were trimmed by 0 bases and 3 bases, with 11 bases remaining between them. The CDR3 is 15 amino acids. Looked up from germline, CDR1 is LNHNV and CDR2 is YYDKDF (reference sequence). The CDR3 loop is CATSRDLRRDTEAFF. In nucleotides, the CDR3 is TGTGCCACCAGCAGAGATCTAAGGAGAGACACTGAAGCTTTCTTT.

The V call is TRBV18, the J call TRBJ2-3; 9 bases map to TRBD1. Germline V lookup: CDR1 KGHSH, CDR2 LQKENI. The CDR3 spans 16 residues. V lost 3 bases to trimming and J lost 6 bases; unmatched junction nucleotides: 10. CDR3: CASSPRDRVLSDTQYF. The CDR3 DNA follows: TGTGCCAGCTCACCGAGGGACAGGGTTTTATCGGATACGCAGTATTTT. Full variable domain (outside the CDR3, taken from reference TRBV18 and TRBJ2-3): NAGVMQNPRHLVRRRGQEARLRCSPMKGHSHVYWYRQLPEEGLKFMVYLQKENIIDESGMPKERFSAEFPKEGPSILRIQQVVRGDSAAYFCASSPRDRVLSDTQYFGPGTRLTVL.

V and J are TRBV7-8 and TRBJ2-3, with 7 bases that match TRBD2. From germline, CDR1 is SGHVS and CDR2 FQNEAQ. The CDR3 length is 13 residues. V shed 7 bases and J 6 bases; nucleotides not matched to a gene: 7. CDR3 protein: CASTMTSKDTQYF. DNA of the CDR3: TGTGCCAGCACCATGACTAGCAAGGATACGCAGTATTTT.

A few counts support this clone. The V call is TRBV27, the J call TRBJ2-1, with TRBD2 identical over 9 bases. CDR3 size: 16 residues. V gave up 1 base and J gave up 5 bases; unmatched junction bases: 6. The germline gives CDR1 MNHEY, CDR2 SMNVEV (reference sequence). CDR3 bases: TGTGCCAGCAGTTTATTGGTAGCGGGAGTCCACAATGAGCAGTTCTTC. This codes for CASSLLVAGVHNEQFF.

In this sample, this clone turned up a few times. The chain couples TRBV5-1 to TRBJ1-4; 7 positions agree with TRBD1. The ends lost 0 bases at V and 7 bases at J; junction bases unmatched: 3. The CDR3 has 14 residues. Germline V CDR1 and CDR2: SGHRS, YFSETQ. This CDR3 is CASSLGQGGEKLFF. DNA for the CDR3: TGCGCCAGCAGCTTGGGACAGGGAGGTGAAAAACTGTTTTTT.

The rearrangement joins TRBV5-4 to TRBJ2-5; 9 bases are shared with TRBD2. V lost 2 bases, J lost 5 bases, and 7 bases stayed unmatched. Per germline, CDR1 SGHNT and CDR2 YYREEE (reference sequence). The CDR3 totals 15 residues. The DNA for the CDR3 is TGTGCCAGCAGCTTTGGAATAGCGGGGGCTGAGACCCAGTACTTC. It yields the protein CASSFGIAGAETQYF.

The J gene is TRBJ1-6, the V gene TRBV30; 8 positions agree with TRBD1. Trimming cost V 3 bases and J 7 bases; bases outside gene matches: 5. Germline CDR1 is GTSNPN and CDR2 is SVGIG (reference sequence). The CDR3 extends over 14 amino acids. The CDR3 is CAWRVRQGNSPLHF. As DNA, the CDR3 is TGTGCCTGGAGGGTGAGACAGGGGAATTCACCCCTCCACTTT.

This sequence joins TRBV27 and TRBJ2-1; 9 nucleotides line up with TRBD1. The germline V gene encodes CDR1 MNHEY and CDR2 SMNVEV (reference sequence). Germline trimming cut 3 bases from V and 7 bases from J; bases unmatched to any gene: 7. This CDR3 region has 15 residues. The CDR3 sequence: CASSLGQGFRNEQFF. As DNA, the CDR3 is TGTGCCAGCAGTTTGGGACAGGGATTTCGTAATGAGCAGTTCTTC.

This chain links TRBV5-1 with TRBJ2-6, with 7 bases aligning to TRBD1. Losses at the gene ends were 0 bases for V and 0 bases for J; bases not matched to a gene: 6. The germline CDR1 and CDR2 sequences are SGHRS and YFSETQ. The CDR3 covers 18 residues. The CDR3 coding sequence is TGCGCCAGCAGCTTGGGGCTAGGGGACAGCTCTGGGGCCAACGTCCTGACTTTC. As protein: CASSLGLGDSSGANVLTF. Full variable domain (rest looked up from reference TRBV5-1 and TRBJ2-6): KAGVTQTPRYLIKTRGQQVTLSCSPISGHRSVSWYQQTPGQGLQFLFEYFSETQRNKGNFPGRFSGRQFSNSRSEMNVSTLELGDSALYLCASSLGLGDSSGANVLTFGAGSRLTVL.

The CDR3 protein is CASSVGISYQETQYF. CDR3 nucleotides: TGTGCCAGCAGCGTAGGGATTAGCTACCAAGAGACCCAGTACTTC. The J gene is TRBJ2-5, the V gene TRBV9; D unresolved. Trimming left V 0 bases short and J 0 bases short, with 9 bases between. The germline CDR1 and CDR2 sequences are SGDLS and YYNGEE. The CDR3 is made up of 15 amino acids.